This note documents a single TCR beta chain sequence. One end of the junction is discordant with germline, which a read error may explain. Germline CDR1 reads SSHAT; CDR2 reads FNYEAQ (reference sequence). CDR3 length: 13 residues. TCRdb's copy holds only in-frame clones and misses some; the assay was immunoSEQ multiplex PCR. The data hold 250,000 to 300,000 clones, with about 86% observed a single time. These data belong to a study of blood T cell repertoires in COVID-19. Study context: Nucleic acid was either cDNA or gDNA, and it came from T cells, B-cell-depleted T cells, or PBMCs.

The clonotype originates from a man between 18 and 29 years old with active or convalescent COVID-19. The rearrangement joins TRBV7-7 to TRBJ2-5, with 7 positions matching TRBD1. Source material: peripheral blood. The CDR3, as DNA: TGTGCTAGCAGCTTAGGGGGCCGAGAGACCCAGTACTTC. Its protein is CASSLGGRETQYF.